Each of the 10 T cell receptor beta chains below was sequenced from the same sample in a study of T-cell reconstitution after alpha-beta-depleted transplantation in children. The TCRbeta library incorporated unique molecular identifiers. TCRdb itself ran the PCR reads through MiXCR, one entry per CDR3 protein. The profile shows around 960,000 distinct CDR3 sequences, roughly 29% of them singletons. Sample: PBMCs, mostly from graft donor cells, taken 360 days after TCRalphabeta/CD19-depleted stem cell transplant. These receptor sequences come from a boy younger than two who had a stem cell transplant for SCID, so the T cells may come from the graft donor.

This clonotype was seen many times. CDR3 loop: CAISDPTDYSSYEQYF. In nucleotides, the CDR3 is TGTGCCATCAGTGACCCGACAGACTACAGCTCCTACGAGCAGTACTTC. The chain links TRBV10-3 to TRBJ2-7; D is possibly TRBD1 or TRBD2 (5 bases each). Germline V gene sequence: CDR1 ENHRY, CDR2 SYGVKD. Trimming removed 3 bases from V and 0 bases from J, with 15 bases in between. The CDR3 is made up of 16 amino acids.

This clonotype was counted at least ten times. The CDR3 DNA is TGCAGCGTTGGACTAGCGGGGGCCACAGATACGCAGTATTTT. Translation: CSVGLAGATDTQYF. This rearrangement joins TRBV29-1 to TRBJ2-3; 12 positions agree with TRBD2. The CDR3 totals 14 residues. Germline values: CDR1 SQVTM, CDR2 ANQGSEA. Trimming cost V 4 bases and J 2 bases; bases outside gene matches: 1.

A few counts support this clonotype. The chain couples TRBV29-1 to TRBJ2-3, with unresolved D. The CDR3 sequence is 14 residues long. The germline V and J ends were trimmed by 6 bases and 3 bases, with 16 bases remaining between them. Germline loops: CDR1 SQVTM, CDR2 ANQGSEA. The CDR3 region is CSVRSRPPTDTQYF. CDR3 DNA sequence: TGCAGCGTCAGGAGTAGACCACCAACAGATACGCAGTATTTT.

This clonotype was seen more than once but under ten times. The chain carries TRBV29-1 and TRBJ1-2, with 8 positions matching TRBD1. The junction had 11 bases not matched to a gene; V was cut back by 7 bases and J by 7 bases. Germline V lookup: CDR1 SQVTM, CDR2 ANQGSEA. CDR3 size: 13 residues. CDR3 sequence (DNA): TGCAGCGCAGAGACAGGGGAGGTCGGTGGCTACACCTTC. Its protein product is CSAETGEVGGYTF.

This clonotype was counted between two and nine times. The chain uses TRBV15 and TRBJ1-2, with TRBD1 matching over 9 bases. Per the germline V gene, CDR1 is LNHNV and CDR2 is YYDKDF (reference sequence). J gave up 2 bases and V 2 bases, and 6 bases lay outside the gene matches. The length of the CDR3 is 16 residues. The CDR3 sequence: CATSRHRGPLNYGYTF. In DNA, the CDR3 is TGTGCCACCAGCAGACACAGGGGGCCTTTAAACTATGGCTACACCTTC.

The chain is built from TRBV7-2 and TRBJ2-3, with TRBD1 identical over 7 bases. CDR3 length: 16 residues. CDR1 is SGHTA, CDR2 FQGNSA, per germline. V trimming: 2 bases; J trimming: 3 bases; junction bases outside the gene matches: 8. In nucleotides, the CDR3 is TGTGCCAGCAGCTTATGGTTGGGACAGATGACAGATACGCAGTATTTT. Its protein product is CASSLWLGQMTDTQYF. The whole variable domain, filled in from reference TRBV7-2 and TRBJ2-3, reads GAGVSQSPSNKVTEKGKDVELRCDPISGHTALYWYRQSLGQGLEFLIYFQGNSAPDKSGLPSDRFSAERTGGSVSTLTIQRTQQEDSAVYLCASSLWLGQMTDTQYFGPGTRLTVL.

The rearrangement links TRBV18 to TRBJ2-1; TRBD1 might be the D (5 bases). In germline, CDR1 is KGHSH, CDR2 LQKENI. The ends were cut back, 3 bases at V and 3 bases at J, with 9 bases in the middle. The CDR3 sequence is 14 residues long. The CDR3 loop is CASSPPTDYNEQFF. The CDR3 bases are TGTGCCAGCTCACCTCCGACAGACTACAATGAGCAGTTCTTC.

The genes are TRBV6-1 and TRBJ2-1; TRBD1 matches at 10 bases. Germline V gene sequence: CDR1 MNHNS, CDR2 SASEGT. V trimming: 7 bases; J trimming: 8 bases; junction bases outside the gene matches: 11. This CDR3 is built from 15 residues. CDR3 coding DNA: TGTGCCAGCAACAGAAGGGGACAGGGGTTGGATGAGCAGTTCTTC. It translates to CASNRRGQGLDEQFF.

This clonotype was recorded only once. The rearrangement uses TRBV19 and TRBJ2-2, with a possible D match to TRBD1 (5 bases). The CDR3 covers 15 residues. Germline V gene data show CDR1 as LNHDA and CDR2 as SQIVND (reference sequence). Trimming pared 1 base from V and 7 bases from J, leaving 13 bases between. The CDR3 protein is CASSIGQGSSGELFF. The CDR3 DNA follows: TGTGCCAGTAGTATAGGGCAGGGTTCGAGCGGGGAGCTGTTTTTT.

This clonotype has a handful of counts. The chain employs TRBV12-3 or TRBV12-4 and TRBJ1-6, with a tentative D call TRBD1 (6 bases). Trimming shortened V by 4 bases and J by 0 bases, and 10 bases separated the two germline ends. This CDR3 has 16 amino acids. In DNA, the CDR3 is TGTGCCAGCAGTTCCCCAGGGGCCTCCTATAATTCACCCCTCCACTTT. It is translated as CASSSPGASYNSPLHF.